The TCR beta chain under discussion was sequenced for a study of T cells in Graves' hyperthyroidism and ophthalmopathy. Germline values: CDR1 DFQATT, CDR2 SNEGSKA (reference sequence). With 4 bases clipped from V and 8 bases from J, the junction kept 11 bases outside the gene matches. The CDR3 totals 15 residues. Amplification targeted TCR beta CDR3 regions from RNA transcripts. HTBI primers were employed in a first-round RT-PCR of the TCR CDR3. TCRdb fed the multiplex PCR reads into MiXCR, producing one record per CDR3 protein. Of about 300,000 distinct CDR3 sequences in the sample, over 15% were seen once. Many counts were recorded for this clonotype. What it binds is not known. Findings and caveats of the study: Blood also contained most expanded thyroid clonotypes above 0.001.

The sample comprised blood. The chain has TRBV20-1 and TRBJ1-2, with 12 positions matching TRBD1. The sequence was obtained from a man aged 25 to 45 with Graves' hyperthyroidism. This chain's CDR3 is CSATTPGQGARGYTF. In DNA, the CDR3 is TGCAGTGCTACCACTCCGGGACAGGGGGCTCGCGGCTACACCTTC.